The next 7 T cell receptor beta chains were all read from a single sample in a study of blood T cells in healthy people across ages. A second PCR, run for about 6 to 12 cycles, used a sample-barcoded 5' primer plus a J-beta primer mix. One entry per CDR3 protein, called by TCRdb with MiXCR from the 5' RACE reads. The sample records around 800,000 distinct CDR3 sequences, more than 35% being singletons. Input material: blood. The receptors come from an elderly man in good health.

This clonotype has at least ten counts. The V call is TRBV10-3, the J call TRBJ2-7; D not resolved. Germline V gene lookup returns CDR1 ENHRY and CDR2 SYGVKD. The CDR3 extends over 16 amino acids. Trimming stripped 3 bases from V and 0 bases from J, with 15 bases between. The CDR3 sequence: CAISDTSGPLSYEQYF. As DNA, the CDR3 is TGTGCCATCAGTGACACCTCGGGCCCCCTCTCCTACGAGCAGTACTTC.

This CDR3 is CASSWDGVSYEQYF. In nucleotides, the CDR3 is TGTGCCAGCAGTTGGGACGGAGTCTCCTACGAGCAGTACTTC. The chain joins TRBV2 to TRBJ2-7, with D perhaps assigned TRBD1 or TRBD2 (5 bases each). The CDR3 loop spans 14 amino acids. Germline loops: CDR1 SNHLY, CDR2 FYNNEI. Trimming pared 5 bases from V and 0 bases from J, leaving 11 bases between. The full variable domain, in which reference TRBV2 and TRBJ2-7 provide the parts outside the CDR3, is EPEVTQTPSHQVTQMGQEVILRCVPISNHLYFYWYRQILGQKVEFLVSFYNNEISEKSEIFDDQFSVERPDGSNFTLKIRSTKLEDSAMYFCASSWDGVSYEQYFGPGTRLTVT.

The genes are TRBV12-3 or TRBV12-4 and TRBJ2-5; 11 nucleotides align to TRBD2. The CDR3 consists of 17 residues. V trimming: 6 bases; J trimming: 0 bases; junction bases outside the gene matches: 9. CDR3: CASSGTSGNPYQETQYF. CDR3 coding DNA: TGTGCCAGCAGCGGGACTAGCGGTAACCCATACCAAGAGACCCAGTACTTC.

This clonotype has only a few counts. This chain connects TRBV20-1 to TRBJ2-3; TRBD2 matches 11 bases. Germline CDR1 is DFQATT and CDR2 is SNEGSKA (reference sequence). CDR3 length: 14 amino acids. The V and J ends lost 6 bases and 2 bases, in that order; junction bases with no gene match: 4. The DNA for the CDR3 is TGCAGTGCCCGACTAGCGGGGCTCACAGATACGCAGTATTTT. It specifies CSARLAGLTDTQYF.

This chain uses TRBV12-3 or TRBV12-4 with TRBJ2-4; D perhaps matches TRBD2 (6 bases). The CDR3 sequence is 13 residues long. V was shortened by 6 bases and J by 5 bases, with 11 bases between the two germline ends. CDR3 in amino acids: CASSPWGENIQYF. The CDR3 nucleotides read TGTGCCAGCAGCCCATGGGGGGAAAACATTCAGTACTTC.

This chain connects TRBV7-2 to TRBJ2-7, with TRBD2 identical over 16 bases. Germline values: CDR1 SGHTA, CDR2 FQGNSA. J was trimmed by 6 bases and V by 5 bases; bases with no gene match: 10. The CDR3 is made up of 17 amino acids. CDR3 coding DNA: TGTGCCAGCAGCGCCAGTGTGGGGACTAGCGGGAGGGCCGAGCAGTACTTC. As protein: CASSASVGTSGRAEQYF.

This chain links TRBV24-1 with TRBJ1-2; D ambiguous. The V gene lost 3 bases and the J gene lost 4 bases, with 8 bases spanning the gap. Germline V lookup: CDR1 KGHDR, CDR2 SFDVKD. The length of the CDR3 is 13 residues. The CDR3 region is CATSDGKSYGYTF. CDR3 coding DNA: TGTGCCACCAGTGATGGGAAGTCCTATGGCTACACCTTC.